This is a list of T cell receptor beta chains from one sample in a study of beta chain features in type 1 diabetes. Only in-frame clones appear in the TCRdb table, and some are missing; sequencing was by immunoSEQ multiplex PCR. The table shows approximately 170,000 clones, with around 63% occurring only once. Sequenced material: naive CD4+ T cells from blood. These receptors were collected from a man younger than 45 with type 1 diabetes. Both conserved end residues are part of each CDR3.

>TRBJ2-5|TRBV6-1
CASSDSGMGQTQYF
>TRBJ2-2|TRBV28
CASSSPPNTGELFF
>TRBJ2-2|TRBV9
CASSVRAGQLNGELFF
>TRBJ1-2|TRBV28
CASTPDRGGGYTF
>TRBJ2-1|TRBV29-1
CSVPGSSYNEQFF
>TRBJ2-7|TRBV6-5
CASSYAGGKISYEQYF
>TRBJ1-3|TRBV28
CASSAPQGRDTIYF
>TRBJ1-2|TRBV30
CAWSVRGTGISYGYTF
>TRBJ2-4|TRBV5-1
CASSLEGRGMDIQYF
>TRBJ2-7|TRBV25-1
CASRGWVEQYF
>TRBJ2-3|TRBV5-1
CASSPQYF
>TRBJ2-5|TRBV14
CASSQEGLYQYF
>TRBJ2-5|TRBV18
CASSAGQGKETQYF
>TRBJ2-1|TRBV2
CASSTHPSEELGFF
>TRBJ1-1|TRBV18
CASSAAEDTEAFF
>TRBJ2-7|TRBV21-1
CASSKEDPLGQYF
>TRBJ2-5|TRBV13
CASSPLPIAGGETQYF
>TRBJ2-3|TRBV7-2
CASSLGPDSGGTDTQYF
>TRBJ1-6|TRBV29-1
CSDGRQDDNSPLHF
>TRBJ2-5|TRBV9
CASSVAGDSQETQYF
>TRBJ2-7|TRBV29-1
CSVAPSALHEQYF
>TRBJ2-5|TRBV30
CAWSVGAPRETQYF
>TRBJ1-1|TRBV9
CASSVEGGTEAFF
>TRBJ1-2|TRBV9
CASSPKPSNYGYTF
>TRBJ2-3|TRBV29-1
CSVLEPLTDTQYF
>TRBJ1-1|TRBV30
CAWSSTGSTEAFF
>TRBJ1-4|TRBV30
CAWSPGQPGNEKLFF
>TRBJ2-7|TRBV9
CASSKASDEQYF
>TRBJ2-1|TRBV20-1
CSVREGVSQFF
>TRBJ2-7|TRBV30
CAWSPGTTEQYF
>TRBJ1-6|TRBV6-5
CASSYSLRGSNSPLHF
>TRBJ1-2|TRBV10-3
CAISESLWGQSYGYTF
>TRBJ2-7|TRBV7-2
CASSPSYEQYF
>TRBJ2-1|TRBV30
CAWSVEGDEQFF
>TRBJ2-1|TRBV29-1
CSVERGGGAYNEQFF
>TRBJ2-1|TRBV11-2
CASSLGTPGDEQFF
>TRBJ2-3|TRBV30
CAFDSGRFFYTDTQYF
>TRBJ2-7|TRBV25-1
CARDEGQSCSYEQYF